This T cell receptor (beta chain) was observed in a study of CD8 T cells in Susac syndrome. A few counts support this clonotype. Germline V gene sequence: CDR1 MNHEY, CDR2 SMNVEV (reference sequence). The V and J ends lost 2 bases and 5 bases, in that order; junction bases with no gene match: 4. The CDR3 is 14 residues long. Sequencing of TCR beta, carried out with a high-throughput approach, was applied to CD8+ and CD4+ T cells from the blood. The authors negatively isolated CD8+ and CD4+ T cells and FACS-enriched TEMRA cells. With random hexamers, 0.5 to 1 ug RNA was reverse transcribed. Using its own MiXCR run on the immunoSEQ multiplex PCR reads, TCRdb lists one record per CDR3 protein. The data show more than 100,000 distinct CDR3 sequences, roughly 95% seen once.

The chain is built from TRBV27 and TRBJ2-5; TRBD2 agrees at 8 bases. The sequence derives from a human donor with Susac syndrome. Sequencing was performed on CD4+ T cells from PBMCs. The CDR3: CASSLREGGETQYF. As DNA, the CDR3 is TGTGCCAGCAGTTTACGGGAGGGGGGGGAGACCCAGTACTTC.